Below are 4 T cell receptor beta chains sequenced from a single sample in a study of T cell responses to AZD1222 COVID-19 vaccine. Here immunoSEQ multiplex PCR was the method, and the copy in TCRdb shows in-frame clones only, minus some. This sample has tens of thousands of clones; roughly 75% occur once, and the top ten carry about 3.8%. The starting material was peripheral blood, obtained on day 0 of AZD1222 vaccination. All receptors come from an adult in good health.

This clone was found a few times. The V gene is TRBV7-8, the J gene TRBJ2-1, with D possibly TRBD2 on 5 matching bases. V lost 0 bases, J lost 9 bases, and 12 bases lay in between. The germline V gene encodes CDR1 SGHVS and CDR2 FQNEAQ. There are 14 residues in the CDR3. As DNA, the CDR3 is TGTGCCAGCAGCTTAGCCGAGGGTGCGGGTGAGCAGTTCTTC. This translates into CASSLAEGAGEQFF.

The chain recombines TRBV6-5 with TRBJ1-5, with D perhaps matching TRBD1 (5 bases). V shed 7 bases and J shed 7 bases, with 17 bases lying between them. The germline CDR1 and CDR2 sequences are MNHEY and SVGAGI. The CDR3 runs 14 residues. The CDR3 region has the DNA TGTGCCAGCAAACAGGCGGTAGCAGGCCAGCCCCAGCATTTT. It codes for CASKQAVAGQPQHF.

This chain joins TRBV5-8 and TRBJ1-6; D is possibly TRBD1 (6 bases). V was trimmed by 6 bases and J by 8 bases, leaving 15 bases between them. From germline, CDR1 is SGHTS and CDR2 YDEGEE. This CDR3 comprises 14 residues. CDR3 nucleotide sequence: TGTGCCAGCATCGCGGGGGGCTGGGATTCACCCCTCCACTTT. Translation gives CASIAGGWDSPLHF.

The chain couples TRBV25-1 to TRBJ2-5; D remains unclear. The CDR3 covers 12 residues. Germline CDR1 MGHDK, CDR2 SYGVNS. Trimming shortened V by 5 bases and J by 5 bases, and 9 bases separated the two germline ends. The CDR3 coding sequence is TGTGCCAGCAGTCTAAGGCCGGAGACCCAGTACTTC. Residues: CASSLRPETQYF.